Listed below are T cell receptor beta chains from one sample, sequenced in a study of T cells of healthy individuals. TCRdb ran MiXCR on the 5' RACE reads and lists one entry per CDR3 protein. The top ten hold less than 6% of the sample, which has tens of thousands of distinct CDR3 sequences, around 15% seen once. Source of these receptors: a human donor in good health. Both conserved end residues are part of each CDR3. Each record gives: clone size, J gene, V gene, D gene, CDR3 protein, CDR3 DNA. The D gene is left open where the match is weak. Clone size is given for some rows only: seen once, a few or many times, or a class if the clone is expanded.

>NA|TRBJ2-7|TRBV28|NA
CASRSETEQYF
TGTGCCAGCAGAAGCGAGACCGAGCAGTACTTC
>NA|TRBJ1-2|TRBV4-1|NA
CASSHHTSGYGYTF
TGCGCCAGCAGCCACCACACCAGTGGCTATGGCTACACCTTC
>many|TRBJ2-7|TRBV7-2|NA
CASSFYGQGEQYF
TGTGCCAGCAGCTTCTACGGGCAGGGAGAGCAGTACTTC
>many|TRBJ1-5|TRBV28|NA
CASTSDEPQHF
TGTGCCAGCACCTCAGACGAGCCCCAGCATTTT
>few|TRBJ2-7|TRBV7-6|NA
CASSLAPRGGVNIYEQYF
TGTGCCAGCAGCTTAGCCCCTAGAGGGGGGGTGAATATCTACGAGCAGTACTTC
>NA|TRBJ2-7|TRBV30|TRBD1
CAWKTGGYEQYF
TGTGCCTGGAAGACAGGGGGGTACGAGCAGTACTTC
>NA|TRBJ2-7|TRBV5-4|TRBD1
CASSVGTGLYEQYF
TGTGCCAGCAGCGTCGGGACAGGGCTTTACGAGCAGTACTTC
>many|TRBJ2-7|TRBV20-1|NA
CSARDRARGNYEQYF
TGCAGTGCTAGAGATCGGGCCAGGGGAAACTACGAGCAGTACTTC
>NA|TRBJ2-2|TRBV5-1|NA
CASSLRSVRDSNTGELFF
TGCGCCAGCAGCTTGCGGTCGGTTCGAGACTCGAACACCGGGGAGCTGTTTTTT
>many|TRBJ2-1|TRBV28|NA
CASSSPLGVGVEQFF
TGTGCCAGCAGTTCGCCACTAGGAGTTGGGGTTGAGCAGTTCTTC
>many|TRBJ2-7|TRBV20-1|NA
CSANLRDSFDEQYF
TGCAGTGCTAACCTCCGGGATTCTTTCGACGAGCAGTACTTC
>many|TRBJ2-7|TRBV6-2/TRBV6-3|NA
CASSYSGSEQYF
TGTGCCAGCAGTTACTCCGGCAGCGAGCAGTACTTC
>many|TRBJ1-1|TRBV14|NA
CASSQDPGTEAFF
TGTGCCAGCAGCCAAGATCCCGGTACTGAAGCTTTCTTT
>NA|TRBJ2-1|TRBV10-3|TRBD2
CAISGETSGMDEQFF
TGTGCCATCAGTGGAGAGACTAGCGGTATGGATGAGCAGTTCTTC
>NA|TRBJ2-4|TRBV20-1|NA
CSASRSGVDIQYF
TGCAGTGCTAGCCGGTCGGGGGTGGACATTCAGTACTTC
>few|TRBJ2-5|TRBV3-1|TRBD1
CASSPTGTRETQYF
TGTGCCAGCAGCCCGACAGGGACCCGGGAGACCCAGTACTTC
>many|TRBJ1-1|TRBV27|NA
CASSPTGLNTEAFF
TGTGCCAGCAGTCCTACAGGGTTGAACACTGAAGCTTTCTTT
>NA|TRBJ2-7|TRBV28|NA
CASSPPWAGKHEQYF
TGTGCCAGCAGCCCCCCTTGGGCCGGAAAACACGAGCAGTACTTC
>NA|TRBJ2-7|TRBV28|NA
CASSNILGLSYEQYF
TGTGCCAGCAGCAACATATTAGGACTCTCCTACGAGCAGTACTTC
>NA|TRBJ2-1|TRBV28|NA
CASRWGYNEQFF
TGTGCCAGCAGATGGGGGTACAATGAGCAGTTCTTC
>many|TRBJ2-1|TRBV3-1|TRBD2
CASWKAGGASNEQFF
TGTGCCAGCTGGAAAGCGGGGGGAGCCTCGAATGAGCAGTTCTTC
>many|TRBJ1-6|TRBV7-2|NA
CASSPYSGSPLHF
TGTGCCAGCAGCCCATATTCAGGGTCACCCCTCCACTTT
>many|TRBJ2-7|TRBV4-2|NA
CASSQDKGSLGFREQYF
TGTGCCAGCAGCCAAGATAAGGGGAGCCTGGGATTTAGAGAGCAGTACTTC
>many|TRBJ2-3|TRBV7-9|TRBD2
CASSLRAGGLDTQYF
TGTGCCAGCAGCTTAAGAGCGGGGGGGCTTGATACGCAGTATTTT
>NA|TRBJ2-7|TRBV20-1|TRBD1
CSAYSGQGTDEQYF
TGCAGTGCTTACTCGGGACAGGGGACCGACGAGCAGTACTTC
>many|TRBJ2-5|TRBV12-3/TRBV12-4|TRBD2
CASSLAGGLQETQYF
TGTGCCAGCAGTCTGGCGGGGGGGCTCCAAGAGACCCAGTACTTC
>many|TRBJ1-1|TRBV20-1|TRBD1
CSASPLGQFVNTEAFF
TGCAGTGCTAGTCCACTGGGACAGTTTGTCAACACTGAAGCTTTCTTT
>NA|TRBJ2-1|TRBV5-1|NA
CASSLEQMSSYNEQFF
TGCGCCAGCAGCTTGGAACAGATGAGCTCCTACAATGAGCAGTTCTTC
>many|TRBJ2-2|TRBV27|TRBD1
CASSLHCGRDRMIRPNTGELFF
TGTGCCAGCAGTCTGCACTGCGGACGGGACAGAATGATTAGGCCAAACACCGGGGAGCTGTTTTTT
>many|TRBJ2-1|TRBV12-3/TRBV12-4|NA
CASSPGGHEQFF
TGTGCCAGCAGCCCGGGGGGCCATGAGCAGTTCTTC
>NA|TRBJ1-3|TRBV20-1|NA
CGGTPSGNTIYF
TGCGGGGGGACACCCTCTGGAAACACCATATATTTT
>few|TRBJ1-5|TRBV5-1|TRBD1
CASSLGDRQGLQPQHF
TGCGCCAGCAGCTTGGGTGATCGACAGGGTTTGCAGCCCCAGCATTTT
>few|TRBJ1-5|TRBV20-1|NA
CSAVGGRNQPQHF
TGCAGTGCAGTGGGAGGACGGAATCAGCCCCAGCATTTT
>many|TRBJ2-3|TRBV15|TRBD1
CATSRGQGTDTQYF
TGTGCCACCAGCCGTGGACAGGGCACAGATACGCAGTATTTT
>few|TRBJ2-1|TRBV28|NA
CATDPEGRNEQFF
TGTGCCACAGATCCCGAGGGGCGGAATGAGCAGTTCTTC
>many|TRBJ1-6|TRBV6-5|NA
CASSATRDTKPLHF
TGTGCCAGCAGTGCTACCCGGGACACTAAACCCCTCCACTTT
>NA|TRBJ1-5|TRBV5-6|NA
CASSLGQHSNQPQHF
TGTGCCAGCAGCTTGGGACAGCATAGCAATCAGCCCCAGCATTTT
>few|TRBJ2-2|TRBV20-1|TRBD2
CSASSGGGNGELFF
TGCAGTGCGAGTAGCGGGGGGGGCAACGGGGAGCTGTTTTTT
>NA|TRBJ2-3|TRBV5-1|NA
CASSFTTGVTDTQYF
TGCGCCAGCAGCTTCACCACAGGCGTCACAGATACGCAGTATTTT
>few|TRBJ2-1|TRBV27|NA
CASSSKIYNEQFF
TGTGCCAGCAGTTCTAAGATTTACAATGAGCAGTTCTTC
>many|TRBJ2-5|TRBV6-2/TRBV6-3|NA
CASSYGMTDQETQYF
TGTGCCAGCAGTTACGGGATGACGGACCAAGAGACCCAGTACTTC
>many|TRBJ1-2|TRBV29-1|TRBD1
CSAAGTGNYGYTF
TGCAGCGCCGCCGGGACAGGGAACTATGGCTACACCTTC
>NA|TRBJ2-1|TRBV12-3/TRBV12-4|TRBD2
CASRGAGGQGEQFF
TGTGCCAGCCGGGGAGCGGGGGGCCAGGGGGAGCAGTTCTTC
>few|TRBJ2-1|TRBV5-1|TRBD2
CASSSSGGALDEQFF
TGCGCCAGCAGCTCCAGCGGGGGGGCCTTGGATGAGCAGTTCTTC
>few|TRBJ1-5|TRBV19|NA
CASSIPYSNQPQHF
TGTGCCAGTAGTATCCCGTATAGCAATCAGCCCCAGCATTTT
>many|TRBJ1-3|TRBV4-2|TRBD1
CASSRTGQGAGDTIYF
TGTGCCAGCAGCCGGACCGGACAGGGGGCTGGGGACACCATATATTTT
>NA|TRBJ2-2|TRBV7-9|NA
CASSLGLSKDGELFF
TGTGCCAGCAGCTTAGGACTTTCAAAGGACGGGGAGCTGTTTTTT
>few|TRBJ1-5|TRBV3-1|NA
CASSRDSAEAQHF
TGTGCCAGCAGCCGAGACTCAGCAGAGGCCCAGCATTTT
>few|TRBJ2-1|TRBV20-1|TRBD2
CSAISARLAGVSNEQFF
TGCAGTGCTATCTCTGCCAGACTAGCGGGAGTTTCCAATGAGCAGTTCTTC
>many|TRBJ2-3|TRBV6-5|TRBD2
CASSYSSGTGGPADTQYF
TGTGCCAGCAGTTACTCCTCGGGGACGGGGGGGCCCGCAGATACGCAGTATTTT
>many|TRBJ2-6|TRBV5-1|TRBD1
CASSSTGTGETGANVLTF
TGCGCCAGCAGCTCCACCGGGACAGGGGAAACAGGGGCCAACGTCCTGACTTTC
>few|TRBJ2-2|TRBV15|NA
CATSRDMVGYGELFF
TGTGCCACCAGCAGAGATATGGTGGGCTACGGGGAGCTGTTTTTT
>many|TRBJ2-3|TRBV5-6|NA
CASSFGSTDTQYF
TGTGCCAGCAGCTTTGGCAGCACAGATACGCAGTATTTT
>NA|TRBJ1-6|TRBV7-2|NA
CASSSPGRPNSPLHF
TGTGCCAGCAGCTCACCGGGACGGCCTAATTCACCCCTCCACTTT
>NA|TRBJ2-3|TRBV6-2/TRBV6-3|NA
CASSYSDTQYF
TGTGCCAGCAGTTACTCAGATACGCAGTATTTT
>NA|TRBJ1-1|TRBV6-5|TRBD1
CASSSPGTVWNTEAFF
TGTGCCAGCAGTTCGCCCGGGACAGTGTGGAACACTGAAGCTTTCTTT
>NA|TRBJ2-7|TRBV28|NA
CASSLVGKLQATLGQYF
TGTGCCAGCAGTTTGGTAGGCAAACTCCAGGCCACTCTAGGGCAGTACTTC
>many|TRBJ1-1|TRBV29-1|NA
CSVDRNTEAFF
TGCAGCGTTGATAGAAACACTGAAGCTTTCTTT